This T cell receptor beta chain was recorded in a study of blood T cells in healthy people across ages. Findings and limits, study-wide: Total diversity from one million sequenced T cells was likely underestimated.

There are a few counts of this clonotype. Its antigen is unknown. Next came a second PCR, run for roughly 6 to 11 cycles, which used a sample-barcoded 5' primer along with a J-beta primer mix. TCRdb used MiXCR to reprocess the 5' RACE reads, holding one entry per CDR3 protein. The table has some 1.5 million distinct CDR3 sequences, under 30% seen once; the top ten hold 7.7%. This receptor was identified in a woman aged 25 to 39 in good health. Specimen: blood.

CDR3 sequence: CASGRTSGADTQYF. The CDR3 DNA reads as TGTGCCAGCGGTAGGACTAGCGGCGCAGATACGCAGTATTTT. The chain has TRBV7-2 and TRBJ2-3; 10 positions agree with TRBD2. CDR1 SGHTA and CDR2 FQGNSA come from the germline V gene. V lost 8 bases and J lost 4; bases outside the gene matches: 6. The CDR3 is 14 residues long.